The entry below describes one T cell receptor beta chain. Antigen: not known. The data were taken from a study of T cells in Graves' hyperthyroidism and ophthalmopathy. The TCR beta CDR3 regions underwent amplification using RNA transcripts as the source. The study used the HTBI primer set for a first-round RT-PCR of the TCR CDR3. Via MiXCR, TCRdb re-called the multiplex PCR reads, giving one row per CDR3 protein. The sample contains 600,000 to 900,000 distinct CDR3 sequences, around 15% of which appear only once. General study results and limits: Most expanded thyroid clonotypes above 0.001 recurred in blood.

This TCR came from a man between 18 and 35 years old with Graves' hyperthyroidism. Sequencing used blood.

CDR3 DNA sequence: TGTGCCAGCAGTCCCGGGACAGGGGGCCGTCAGCCCCAGCATTTT. Amino acids: CASSPGTGGRQPQHF. The chain couples TRBV27 to TRBJ1-5, with 12 nucleotides matching TRBD1. CDR3 length: 15 residues. Germline trimming cut 5 bases from V and 6 bases from J; bases unmatched to any gene: 5. CDR1 and CDR2 from the germline V gene are MNHEY and SMNVEV (reference sequence).